This T cell receptor (beta chain) was retrieved from a study of T cell clonotyping in hematopoietic cell transplantation. Study in general: Recipients were bled about 28 days pretransplant and at posttransplant days 30, 100, 180. Regarding the study as a whole: Broader posttransplant TCR repertoire diversity was predicted by graft donor and pretransplant recipient Inverse Simpson Index values.

The CDR3 has 12 residues. Germline CDR1 is SQVTM and CDR2 is ANQGSEA. V lost 3 bases to trimming and J lost 6 bases, with 12 bases between them. Measured with immunoSEQ multiplex PCR; TCRdb has only the in-frame clones, and not every one. In the table there are 13,000 to 15,000 clones, about 56% of which are singletons. Worth noting for this clone: Antigen specificity is unknown.

The chain carries TRBV29-1 and TRBJ2-7, with D perhaps given as TRBD1 or TRBD2 (5 bases each). The sequence derives from a human donor who either received an allogeneic hematopoietic cell transplant for a myeloid malignancy or was a related donor (not recorded which). Some clones in this sample may be carry-over from other donors' samples. Sequencing was done on a sample of PBMCs. The CDR3 here is CSVEGRKSEQYF. CDR3 nucleotides: TGCAGCGTTGAGGGACGGAAGTCCGAGCAGTACTTC.